The present T cell receptor (beta chain) was sequenced within a study of OX40 agonist ivuxolimab in advanced cancers. Study as a whole: One patient with hepatocellular carcinoma and two with cutaneous melanoma, three in all, had partial responses.

Germline CDR1 reads SGHNT; CDR2 reads YYREEE (reference sequence). CDR3 length: 13 residues. V lost 4 bases, J lost 8 bases, and 15 bases lay in between. Study-wide results and caveats: Certain nonresponders additionally had low normalized T-cell clonal expansion. By week 6 at 0.1 to 3.0 mg/kg, blood CD4+ and CD8+ T cells had expanded clonally.

The protocol was immunoSEQ multiplex PCR, while the TCRdb copy is restricted to in-frame clones and leaves out a portion. The table lists around 120,000 clones, 75% to 90% of them singletons, with around 0.55% in the top ten. Details on this clone: The target antigen is unknown.

The material was CD4+ or CD8+ T cells sorted from blood, obtained in a trial of the OX40 agonist ivuxolimab. This receptor was taken from an adult with an advanced solid tumor such as melanoma, head and neck, liver or kidney cancer. V and J are TRBV5-4 and TRBJ1-2; D may be TRBD1 (5 bases). Written as DNA, the CDR3 is TGTGCCAGCAGCCCGGACACGCTAGGCGGCTACACCTTC. It is translated as CASSPDTLGGYTF.